This TCR beta chain was identified in a study of T-cell memory formation after mild COVID-19. Overall study: Across donors, TCR clusters were largely donor specific.

The CDR3 is made up of 18 amino acids. The germline V gene encodes CDR1 SGHAT and CDR2 FQNNGV. V lost 3 bases to trimming and J lost 5 bases; unmatched junction nucleotides: 16. Constant-segment-primed 5'RACE gave TCR alpha and TCR beta cDNA libraries with sample barcodes and UMIs. TCRdb redid the calling of the 5' RACE reads with MiXCR, one entry per CDR3 protein. The sample contains about 270,000 distinct CDR3 sequences, around 15% of which appear only once. The origin of this receptor is a man aged 18 to 29 who had mild COVID-19 (a few samples of this study predate the infection). Cell type and time point are not known. The sequencing sample was made of PBMCs or a T cell subset sorted from them (not recorded which). This chain links TRBV11-2 with TRBJ2-7; 10 positions agree with TRBD2. The CDR3 DNA reads as TGTGCCAGCAGCTTCGTTCTCCTGACTAGCGGGCTTGGCAACGAGCAGTACTTC. Protein sequence: CASSFVLLTSGLGNEQYF.